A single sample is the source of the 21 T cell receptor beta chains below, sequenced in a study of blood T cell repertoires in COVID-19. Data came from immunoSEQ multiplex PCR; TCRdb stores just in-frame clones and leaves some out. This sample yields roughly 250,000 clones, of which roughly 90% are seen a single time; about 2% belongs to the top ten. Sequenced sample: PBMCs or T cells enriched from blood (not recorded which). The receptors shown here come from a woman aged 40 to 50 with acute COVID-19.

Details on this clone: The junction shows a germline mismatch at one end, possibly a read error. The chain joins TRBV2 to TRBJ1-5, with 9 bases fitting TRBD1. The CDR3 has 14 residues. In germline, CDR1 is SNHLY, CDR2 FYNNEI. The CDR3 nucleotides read TGTGCCAGCAGCTCCGGACAGGGGAATCGGCCCCAGCATTTT. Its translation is CASSSGQGNRPQHF.

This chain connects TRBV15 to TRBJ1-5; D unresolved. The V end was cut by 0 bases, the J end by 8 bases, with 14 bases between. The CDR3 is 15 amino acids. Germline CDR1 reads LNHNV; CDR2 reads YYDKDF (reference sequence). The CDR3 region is CATSRDGGNAEPQHF. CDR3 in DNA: TGTGCCACCAGCAGAGATGGCGGCAACGCGGAGCCCCAGCATTTT.

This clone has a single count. For the CDR3, the DNA is TGTGCCAGCAGCTTAGCGGAAGCGTCCTACGAGCAGTACTTC. It specifies CASSLAEASYEQYF. The chain links TRBV7-6 to TRBJ2-7, with D unclear. Trimming took off 0 bases at V and 1 base at J, with 7 bases between the two ends. This CDR3 contains 14 residues. Germline assignment: CDR1 SGHVS and CDR2 FNYEAQ.

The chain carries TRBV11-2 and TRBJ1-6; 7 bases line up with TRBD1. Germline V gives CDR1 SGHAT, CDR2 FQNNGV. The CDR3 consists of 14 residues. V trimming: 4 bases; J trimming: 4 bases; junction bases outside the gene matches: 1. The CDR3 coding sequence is TGTGCCAGCAGCTCGGGACAGTATAATTCACCCCTCCACTTT. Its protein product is CASSSGQYNSPLHF.

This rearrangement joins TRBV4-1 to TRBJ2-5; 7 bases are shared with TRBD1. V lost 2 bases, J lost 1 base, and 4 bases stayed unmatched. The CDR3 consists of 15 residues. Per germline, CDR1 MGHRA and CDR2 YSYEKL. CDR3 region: CASSQPGTVQETQYF. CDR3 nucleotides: TGCGCCAGCAGCCAACCCGGGACAGTCCAAGAGACCCAGTACTTC.

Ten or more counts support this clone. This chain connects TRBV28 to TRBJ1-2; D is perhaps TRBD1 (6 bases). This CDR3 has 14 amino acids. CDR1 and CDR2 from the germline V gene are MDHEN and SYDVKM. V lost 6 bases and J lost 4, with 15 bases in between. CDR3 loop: CASSEPTGPYGYTF. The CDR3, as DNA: TGTGCCAGCAGCGAGCCGACAGGACCCTATGGCTACACCTTC.

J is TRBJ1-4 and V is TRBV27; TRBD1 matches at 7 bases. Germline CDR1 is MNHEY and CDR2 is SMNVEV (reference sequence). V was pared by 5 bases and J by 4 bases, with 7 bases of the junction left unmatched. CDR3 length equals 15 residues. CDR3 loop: CASSPRDSLNEKLFF. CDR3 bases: TGTGCCAGCAGTCCCCGGGACAGCCTTAATGAAAAACTGTTTTTT.

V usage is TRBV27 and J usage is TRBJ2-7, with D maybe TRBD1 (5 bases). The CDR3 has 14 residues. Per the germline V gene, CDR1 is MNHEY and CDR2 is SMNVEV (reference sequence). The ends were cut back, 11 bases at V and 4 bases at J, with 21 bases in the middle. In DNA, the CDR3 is TGTGCCCCGGAAACAGGACCTTCTCCATACGAGCAGTACTTC. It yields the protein CAPETGPSPYEQYF.

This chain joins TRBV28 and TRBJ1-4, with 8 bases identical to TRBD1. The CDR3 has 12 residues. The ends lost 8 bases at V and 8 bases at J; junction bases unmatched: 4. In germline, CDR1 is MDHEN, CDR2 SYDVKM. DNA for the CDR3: TGTGCCAGCCGACAGGGGAGGGAAAAACTGTTTTTT. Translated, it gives CASRQGREKLFF.

The CDR3 reads CASSVGPRPSGGITGELFF. In nucleotides, the CDR3 is TGTGCCAGCAGCGTAGGGCCTCGGCCTAGCGGGGGTATCACCGGGGAGCTGTTTTTT. This sequence joins TRBV9 and TRBJ2-2; 10 nucleotides align to TRBD2. Germline V gene data show CDR1 as SGDLS and CDR2 as YYNGEE. The CDR3 is made up of 19 amino acids. V trimming: 0 bases; J trimming: 4 bases; junction bases outside the gene matches: 12. Filled out from reference TRBV9 and TRBJ2-2, the complete variable domain reads DSGVTQTPKHLITATGQRVTLRCSPRSGDLSVYWYQQSLDQGLQFLIQYYNGEERAKGNILERFSAQQFPDLHSELNLSSLELGDSALYFCASSVGPRPSGGITGELFFGEGSRLTVL.

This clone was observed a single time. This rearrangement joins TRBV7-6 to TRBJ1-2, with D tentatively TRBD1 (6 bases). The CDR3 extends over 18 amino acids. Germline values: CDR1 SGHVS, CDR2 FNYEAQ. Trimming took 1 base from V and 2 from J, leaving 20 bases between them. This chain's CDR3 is CASSLVSHRQERNYGYTF. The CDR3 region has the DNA TGTGCCAGCAGCTTAGTTAGCCACCGACAGGAAAGAAACTATGGCTACACCTTC.

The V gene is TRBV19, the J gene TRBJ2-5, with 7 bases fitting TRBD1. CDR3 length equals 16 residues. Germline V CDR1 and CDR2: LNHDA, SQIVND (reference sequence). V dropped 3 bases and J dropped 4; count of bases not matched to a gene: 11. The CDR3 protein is CASSIQEGGRRETQYF. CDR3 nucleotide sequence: TGTGCCAGTAGTATCCAGGAAGGGGGCCGTCGAGAGACCCAGTACTTC.

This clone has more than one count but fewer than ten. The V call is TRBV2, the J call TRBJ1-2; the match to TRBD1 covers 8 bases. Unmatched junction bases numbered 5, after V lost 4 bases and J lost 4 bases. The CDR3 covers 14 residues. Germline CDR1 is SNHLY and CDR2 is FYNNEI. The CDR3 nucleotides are TGTGCCAGCAGTGCAGGGGGCTCGGGCTATGGCTACACCTTC. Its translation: CASSAGGSGYGYTF. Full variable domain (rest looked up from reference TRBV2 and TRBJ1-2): EPEVTQTPSHQVTQMGQEVILRCVPISNHLYFYWYRQILGQKVEFLVSFYNNEISEKSEIFDDQFSVERPDGSNFTLKIRSTKLEDSAMYFCASSAGGSGYGYTFGSGTRLTVV.

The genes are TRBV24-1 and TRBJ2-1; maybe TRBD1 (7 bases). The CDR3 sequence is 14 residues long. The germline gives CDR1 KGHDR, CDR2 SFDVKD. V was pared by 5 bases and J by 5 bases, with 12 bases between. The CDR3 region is CATSVGGTDNEQFF. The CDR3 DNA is TGTGCCACCAGTGTTGGAGGGACAGACAATGAGCAGTTCTTC.

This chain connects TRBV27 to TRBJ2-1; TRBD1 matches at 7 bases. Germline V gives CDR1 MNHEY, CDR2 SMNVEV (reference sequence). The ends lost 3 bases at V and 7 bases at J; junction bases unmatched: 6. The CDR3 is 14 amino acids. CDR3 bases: TGTGCCAGCAGTTTGTCATGGACAGGTAATGAGCAGTTCTTC. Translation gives CASSLSWTGNEQFF.

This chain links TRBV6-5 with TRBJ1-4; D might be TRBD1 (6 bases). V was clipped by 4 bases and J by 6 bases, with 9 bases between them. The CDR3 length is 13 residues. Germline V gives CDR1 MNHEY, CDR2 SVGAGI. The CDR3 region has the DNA TGTGCCAGCAGTTGGGGGCTAGATGAAAAACTGTTTTTT. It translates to CASSWGLDEKLFF.

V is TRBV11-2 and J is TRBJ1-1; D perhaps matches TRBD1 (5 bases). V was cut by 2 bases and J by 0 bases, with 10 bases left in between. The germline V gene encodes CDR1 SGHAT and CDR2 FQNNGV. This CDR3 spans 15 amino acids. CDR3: CASSLNYRLNTEAFF. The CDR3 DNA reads TGTGCCAGCAGCTTAAATTACAGGCTGAACACTGAAGCTTTCTTT.

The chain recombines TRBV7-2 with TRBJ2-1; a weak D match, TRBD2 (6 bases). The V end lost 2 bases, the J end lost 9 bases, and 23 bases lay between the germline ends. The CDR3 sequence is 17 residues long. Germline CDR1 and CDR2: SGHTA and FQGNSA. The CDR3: CASSLYGLGGGVGEQFF. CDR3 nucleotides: TGTGCCAGCAGCTTATATGGGCTGGGAGGAGGGGTCGGTGAGCAGTTCTTC.

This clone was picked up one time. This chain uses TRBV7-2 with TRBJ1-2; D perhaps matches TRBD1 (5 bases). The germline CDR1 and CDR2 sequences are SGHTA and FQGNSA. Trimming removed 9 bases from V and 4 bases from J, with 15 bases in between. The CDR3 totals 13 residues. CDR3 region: CASSGGGVYGYTF. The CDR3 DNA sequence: TGTGCCAGTTCAGGAGGAGGGGTCTATGGCTACACCTTC. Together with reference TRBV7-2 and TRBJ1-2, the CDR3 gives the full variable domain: GAGVSQSPSNKVTEKGKDVELRCDPISGHTALYWYRQSLGQGLEFLIYFQGNSAPDKSGLPSDRFSAERTGGSVSTLTIQRTQQEDSAVYLCASSGGGVYGYTFGSGTRLTVV.

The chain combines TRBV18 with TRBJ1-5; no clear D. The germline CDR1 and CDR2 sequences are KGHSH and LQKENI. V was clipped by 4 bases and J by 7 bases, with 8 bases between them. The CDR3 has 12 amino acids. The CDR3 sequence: CASSLGRQPQHF. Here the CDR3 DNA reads TGTGCCAGCTCACTCGGGAGGCAGCCCCAGCATTTT.

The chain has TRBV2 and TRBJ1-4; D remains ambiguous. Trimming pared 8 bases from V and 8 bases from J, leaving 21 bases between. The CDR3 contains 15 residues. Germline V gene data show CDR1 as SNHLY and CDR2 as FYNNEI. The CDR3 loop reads CASSPVRGRGEKLFF. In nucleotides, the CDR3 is TGTGCCAGCTCCCCTGTCCGAGGGCGAGGGGAAAAACTGTTTTTT. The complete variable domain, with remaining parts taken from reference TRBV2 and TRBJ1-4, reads EPEVTQTPSHQVTQMGQEVILRCVPISNHLYFYWYRQILGQKVEFLVSFYNNEISEKSEIFDDQFSVERPDGSNFTLKIRSTKLEDSAMYFCASSPVRGRGEKLFFGSGTQLSVL.